This TCR beta chain derives from a study of cytomegalovirus exposure and HLA in healthy donors (dated by TCRdb to between 2016 and 2019). Looking at the study overall: According to an earlier analysis of several hundred of the donors, roughly 180 million T cells yielded 95 million to 140 million unique TCR beta sequences and about 300 Gb of sequence data. Genome-wide SNP genotypes for about three fifths of the roughly 670 donors were used in a later genetic analysis, which treated that subset as a discovery cohort. HLA typing included class I and class II loci at four-digit resolution. Besides the first cohort of roughly 640 subjects, a separate validation cohort made up of roughly 130 different subjects was used. The study aimed to test whether signatures of past pathogen exposure could be identified by cataloging public T cell receptors. In an earlier analysis of about 590 of the donors, high-throughput TCR beta sequencing was used to judge whether each TCR beta V gene segment behaved as functional or pseudogenic. Of the 300 to 500 genotyped donors, over 80% were placed in the genetic ancestry cluster associated with self-reported Caucasian donors. Using immunosequencing, the study profiled T cell repertoires from 500 to 800 subjects and related those repertoires to cytomegalovirus serostatus. The later analysis used no new phenotypic data to find candidate immune exposures, relying instead on TCR beta sequences and their occurrence across donors. Approximately 300 gigabases of sequencing data and approximately 91 million unique TCR sequences made up an early release that covered approximately 620 HLA-typed donors. Among 300 to 450 genotyped donors of the cohort, an average of about 240,000 unique TCR beta nucleotide sequences were sequenced per donor, roughly 20% of them non-productive. High-throughput TCR immunosequencing, statistical association of individual TCRs with disease status, and machine learning were combined to predict cytomegalovirus infection status. Typing coverage differed by locus: A, B, C, DRB1 and DQB1 were typed in roughly 620-640 donors, DQA1 in about 550, DPA1 in some 600, and DPB1 in approximately 450. All discovery cohort repertoires had been generated using a single sequencing platform. A handful of DR-DQ haplotypes were handled as single units for association and clustering because linkage in the cohort was strong. A later analysis re-examined previously published TCR beta repertoires from more than 550 donors and added high-resolution HLA genotyping to investigate patterns of TCR occurrence. Donor age, sex, ethnicity and CMV serostatus were compiled alongside the repertoire data.

Broad study findings and their caveats: In a later analysis, the rate of TCR association differed among HLA loci, with DRB1 alleles having the most associated TCRs and HLA-C alleles having the fewest. The cohort was sequenced for TCR beta chains only, and without alpha or paired-chain data the features that could be detected were limited. In a later genetic analysis, fewer N-insertions in productive TCRs were reported among donors in an Asian-associated ancestry cluster than the approximately 670-donor mean. HLA typing was unavailable for some donors at each locus, so association tests used only the typed subset. The study gave a list of 150 to 200 TCR beta chains associated with cytomegalovirus. In vitro tests confirmed that a few of the cytomegalovirus-associated TCR beta chains recognize cytomegalovirus antigens. The sequencing pipeline was judged likely to have produced a cluster of highly shared sequence variants as a technical artifact. An association between a missense DCLRE1C variant and V-gene and J-gene trimming of TCR beta chains was found in a later genetic analysis and replicated in an independent cohort. Presence/absence analyses assumed roughly uniform sequencing depth across donors, an assumption that may not hold. A later analysis associated around 16,000 TCR beta sequences with specific HLA alleles at a false discovery rate of 0.05. Most CMV-associated TCR beta chains appeared to be HLA-restricted in a later analysis, and the HLA associations seemed to be driven largely by CMV exposure. Strong co-occurrence of HLA alleles, especially DR and DQ, made assigning TCR associations to individual alleles difficult. Linkage disequilibrium might explain the correlated functional status among segregating V segments, but an unknown experimental factor could not be excluded. Cytomegalovirus status was reported to be diagnosed by the classifier with high specificity and sensitivity in both the original and validation cohorts. Immune exposure information for the cohort was limited to CMV serostatus. A further reported finding was that TCR beta sequences accurately predicted the HLA-A and HLA-B alleles for most subjects in the first cohort. In a later analysis, HLA-associated TCR beta chains showed more clonal expansion and lower generation probabilities than non-associated chains that were equally common. A later analysis reported that several top co-occurrence clusters appeared linked to parvovirus B19, influenza, CMV and Epstein-Barr virus. Across donors, most TCR sequences were observed very rarely, whereas some public TCRs were present in many individuals. Because the 87-base-pair reads could not distinguish some IMGT-functional V segments, including TRBV6-2 and TRBV6-3, those segments were excluded. It was suggested by the authors that the approach could potentially be generalized to other disease states and immunological phenotypes. In an earlier analysis of several hundred of the donors, most TCR beta V segments were observed in productive rearrangements about 87% or about 30% of the time, broadly matching IMGT annotations. Because counts were too low, 15 to 20 rarely observed V segments, including chromosome 9 orphons, were excluded from the earlier analysis of some 590 of the donors.

CDR1 SGHAT and CDR2 FQNNGV were looked up in the germline V gene. Trimmed from V: 5 bases; trimmed from J: 3 bases; junction bases lacking a gene match: 8. The CDR3 has 16 amino acids, counting the end cysteine and phenylalanine. CDR3 DNA only is kept here, 48 bases in frame from base 1. To prepare the library, the immunoSEQ multiplex PCR assay was applied. The multiplex PCR relied on a mix of 60 forward primers for TCR Vbeta segments and 13 reverse primers for TCR Jbeta segments. The CDR3 region of rearranged TCR beta genes was amplified from genomic DNA by a multiplex PCR assay. Amplified TCR beta libraries were sequenced as 87-base-pair reads on the Illumina HiSeq System. On the authors' methods: Across the 600 to 700 repertoires, a later analysis counted tens of millions of unique TCR beta chains, roughly 11 million of which were shared by at least two donors. To remove PCR and sequencing errors, raw reads were error-corrected and collapsed into unique sequences using a nearest-neighbor algorithm that merged closely related sequences. Alignment of CDR3 sequences to IMGT reference sequences was used to assign V, D and J gene segments. For a sequence to be retained, a match of at least six nucleotides to both a V gene segment and a J gene segment was required. A rearrangement counted as productive if the CDR3 had no stop codons and remained in frame with V and J, and every other rearrangement counted as non-productive. CDR3 was defined according to IMGT convention as the region running from the second conserved V-encoded cysteine to the conserved J-encoded phenylalanine. In an earlier analysis of roughly 580 of the donors, sequences lacking an unambiguous match to a single V gene segment were excluded. In an earlier analysis of 500 to 750 of the donors, V segments were called functional above 56.7% productive rearrangements and were called segregating when the between-donor standard deviation exceeded 5%. A statistical classification framework was built to diagnose cytomegalovirus status from the catalog of TCR beta chain sequences. In a later analysis, V and J genes were assigned by comparing TCR nucleotide sequences against IMGT/GENE-DB human TR gene sequences. A later analysis assigned CDR3 sequences and most-parsimonious VDJ recombination scenarios with the TCRdist pipeline. In a later analysis, every TCR beta chain was defined by the combination of its CDR3 amino acid sequence and its V-gene family, and reads without a unique V-gene family were dropped. In a later analysis, several hundred highly shared, low-generation-probability nucleotide sequences were removed to address suspected cross-contamination and a sequencing artifact. For each public chain, a later analysis derived a clonal expansion index from normalized ranks of inferred template counts within each repertoire. In a later analysis, generation probabilities were computed using a VDJ recombination model fitted to out-of-frame rearrangements, and the results were checked against IGoR. In a later analysis, TCR-TCR, TCR-HLA and TCR-CMV co-occurrence was scored with hypergeometric tests, and a repertoire-size bias correction was applied to TCR pairs. False discovery rates were estimated in a later analysis by permuting HLA or CMV assignments 20 times. In a later analysis, co-occurring TCRs were grouped with DBSCAN, and TCRdist sequence similarity was added when clustering was performed within HLA-allele-positive subsets. For co-occurrence clustering, repertoires with fewer than 30,000 or more than 120,000 public chains were excluded, along with five repertoires with anomalous nucleotide sharing. The table was pulled from immuneACCESS by TCRdb, which kept in-frame rearrangements only. Such tables lose some clones; where checked, under half of the loss comes from unresolved V genes, and the rest has no known cause. The D gene and trimming were derived from the DNA, and the V and J assignments and clone size from that table. The sample table lists about 160,000 clones, over 75% of them with a count of one. 4.3% of the sample is in the top ten clones.

The cohort was made up of approximately 700 healthy bone marrow donors. All cohort members were sampled while nominally healthy, although unrecorded immune exposures were likely present. The donor tested CMV seronegative, placing the donor among the 350 or so seronegative members of the cohort. A peripheral blood sample was provided by each donor, and peripheral blood mononuclear cells were used for TCR beta sequencing. Genomic DNA was extracted from the blood cell samples with the Qiagen DNeasy Blood Extraction Kit. Of note for this clone: It lacks a known antigen. Per-nucleotide qualities are absent, and no much larger clonotype sits a single base away.

The sequence is built from TRBV11-2 and TRBJ2-1, and 9 junction bases match TRBD2. The clonotype comes from a man in his forties or fifties in good health and CMV-seronegative. Sequencing was performed on PBMCs. Read as DNA, the sequence is TGTGCCAGCAGCGTCACCAGCGGGGGGCTCTACAATGAGCAGTTCTTC. The encoded protein is CASSVTSGGLYNEQFF.